What follows are 27 T cell receptor beta chains derived from one specimen sequenced in a study of OX40 agonist ivuxolimab in advanced cancers. Profiling relied on immunoSEQ multiplex PCR, and the TCRdb table lists in-frame clones only, not all of them. The sample has 90,000 to 100,000 clones, 80% to 90% seen once. The sequencing used CD4+ or CD8+ T cells sorted from blood, collected in a trial of the OX40 agonist ivuxolimab. The receptors originated from an adult with an advanced solid tumor such as melanoma, head and neck, liver or kidney cancer.

The genes are TRBV6-5 and TRBJ1-3; weak D call: TRBD1 (5 bases). In germline, CDR1 is MNHEY, CDR2 SVGAGI. Trimming pared 4 bases from V and 0 bases from J, leaving 10 bases between. The CDR3 consists of 15 residues. The CDR3 nucleotides read TGTGCCAGCAGTTCCCGACAGCCCTCTGGAAACACCATATATTTT. It specifies CASSSRQPSGNTIYF.

The chain has TRBV6-5 and TRBJ2-5; D possibly matches TRBD1 or TRBD2 (6 bases each). V was cut by 8 bases and J by 5 bases, with 12 bases left in between. CDR1 is MNHEY and CDR2 is SVGAGI in the germline V gene. CDR3 length: 12 amino acids. DNA for the CDR3: TGTGCCAGCCGTGGGGGGCGGGAGACCCAGTACTTC. It codes for CASRGGRETQYF.

The chain combines TRBV2 with TRBJ2-1, with 9 bases fitting TRBD2. CDR1 SNHLY and CDR2 FYNNEI come from the germline V gene. J lost 7 bases, V lost 8 bases, and 9 bases had no gene match. The CDR3 is 14 residues long. The CDR3 protein is CASGMRGRGNEQFF. The CDR3 nucleotides are TGTGCCAGCGGAATGCGCGGGAGGGGGAATGAGCAGTTCTTC.

This chain connects TRBV6-1 to TRBJ1-5, with 7 bases lining up with TRBD1. Germline lookup yields CDR1 MNHNS and CDR2 SASEGT. V gave up 4 bases and J gave up 2 bases; unmatched junction bases: 14. The CDR3 has 18 residues. The CDR3 bases are TGTGCCAGCAGTGCTAGACAGGGACAATTAACGGGCAATCAGCCCCAGCATTTT. It yields the protein CASSARQGQLTGNQPQHF.

The chain carries TRBV5-1 and TRBJ1-2; perhaps TRBD1 as D (6 bases). The length of the CDR3 is 14 residues. The V end was cut by 0 bases, the J end by 0 bases, with 6 bases between. Looked up from germline, CDR1 is SGHRS and CDR2 is YFSETQ. In DNA, the CDR3 is TGCGCCAGCAGCTTGGGGGACACTAACTATGGCTACACCTTC. Encoded protein: CASSLGDTNYGYTF.

This chain connects TRBV6-5 to TRBJ1-2; D is undetermined. Trimming shortened V by 5 bases and J by 5 bases, and 18 bases separated the two germline ends. This CDR3 region has 15 residues. Looked up from germline, CDR1 is MNHEY and CDR2 is SVGAGI. As DNA, the CDR3 is TGTGCCAGCAGTGGCGAAGGGAACCGGAGGTATGGCTACACCTTC. As protein: CASSGEGNRRYGYTF.

The chain recombines TRBV2 with TRBJ2-4, with D perhaps TRBD2 (5 bases). V was pared by 8 bases and J by 0 bases, with 5 bases between. Looked up from germline, CDR1 is SNHLY and CDR2 is FYNNEI. This CDR3 spans 12 amino acids. The CDR3 spells CASGLAKNIQYF. DNA of the CDR3: TGTGCCAGCGGACTAGCCAAAAACATTCAGTACTTC.

V and J are TRBV7-6 and TRBJ2-7; 9 bases line up with TRBD1. Per the germline V gene, CDR1 is SGHVS and CDR2 is FNYEAQ. V was clipped by 3 bases and J by 4 bases; unmatched bases: 10. The CDR3 is made up of 16 amino acids. In nucleotides, the CDR3 is TGTGCCAGCAGCTTGGCCGGGACAGGGATATCTTACGAGCAGTACTTC. Its protein product is CASSLAGTGISYEQYF. The whole variable domain, remainder taken from reference TRBV7-6 and TRBJ2-7, is GAGVSQSPRYKVTKRGQDVALRCDPISGHVSLYWYRQALGQGPEFLTYFNYEAQQDKSGLPNDRFSAERPEGSISTLTIQRTEQRDSAMYRCASSLAGTGISYEQYFGPGTRLTVT.

The table lists this clone with a few counts. The chain employs TRBV10-2 and TRBJ1-4; D gene uncertain. CDR3 length equals 12 residues. V dropped 3 bases and J dropped 10 bases, with 9 bases sitting between them. From germline, CDR1 is WSHSY and CDR2 SAAADI. The CDR3 protein is CASSESGRKLFF. The CDR3 DNA reads as TGCGCCAGCAGTGAATCAGGCCGAAAACTGTTTTTT.

The chain uses TRBV14 and TRBJ1-3; D is unclear. The CDR3 consists of 17 residues. Deletions cut 1 base from V and 1 base from J, with 14 bases between. CDR1 and CDR2 from the germline V gene are SGHDN and FVKESK. CDR3 in amino acids: CASSQGAHWTSGNTIYF. CDR3 coding DNA: TGTGCCAGCAGCCAAGGGGCGCACTGGACTTCTGGAAACACCATATATTTT. Using reference TRBV14 and TRBJ1-3 for the parts outside the CDR3, the full variable domain is EAGVTQFPSHSVIEKGQTVTLRCDPISGHDNLYWYRRVMGKEIKFLLHFVKESKQDESGMPNNRFLAERTGGTYSTLKVQPAELEDSGVYFCASSQGAHWTSGNTIYFGEGSWLTVV.

The genes are TRBV6-5 and TRBJ2-1; TRBD2 aligns across 9 bases. The V gene's germline CDR1 is MNHEY and CDR2 SVGAGI. J lost 10 bases, V lost 2 bases, and 9 bases had no gene match. The CDR3 is 15 amino acids. The CDR3 nucleotides read TGTGCCAGCAGTTACGCCTTGCGGGAGGGCCGGGAGCAGTTCTTC. This codes for CASSYALREGREQFF.

This rearrangement joins TRBV5-5 to TRBJ2-2; 10 positions agree with TRBD1. V was pared by 5 bases and J by 4 bases, with 5 bases of the junction left unmatched. In germline, CDR1 is SGHKS, CDR2 YYEKEE (reference sequence). The CDR3 totals 15 residues. DNA of the CDR3: TGTGCCAGCAGGCGGACAGGGGGGAGCACCGGGGAGCTGTTTTTT. It translates to CASRRTGGSTGELFF.

This sequence joins TRBV10-3 and TRBJ2-2; 10 nucleotides align to TRBD1. Trimming took 6 bases from V and 2 from J; bases not matched to a gene: 3. Germline-derived CDR1 and CDR2 are ENHRY and SYGVKD. The CDR3 length is 15 residues. The CDR3 here is CAIRRDRGNTGELFF. The CDR3 DNA reads TGTGCCATCAGGAGGGACAGGGGAAACACCGGGGAGCTGTTTTTT.

The chain carries TRBV5-1 and TRBJ1-4, with D hard to call. There are 12 residues in the CDR3. Per the germline V gene, CDR1 is SGHRS and CDR2 is YFSETQ. Trimming left V 5 bases short and J 13 bases short, with 15 bases between. The CDR3 sequence: CASRGTGSGLFF. CDR3 sequence (DNA): TGCGCCAGCAGGGGCACCGGTTCGGGACTGTTTTTT. Looking up the rest from reference TRBV5-1 and TRBJ1-4 gives the full variable domain: KAGVTQTPRYLIKTRGQQVTLSCSPISGHRSVSWYQQTPGQGLQFLFEYFSETQRNKGNFPGRFSGRQFSNSRSEMNVSTLELGDSALYLCASRGTGSGLFFGSGTQLSVL.

This chain uses TRBV5-1 with TRBJ2-3, with 9 bases fitting TRBD1. V lost 3 bases to trimming and J lost 3 bases; unmatched junction nucleotides: 11. Germline assignment: CDR1 SGHRS and CDR2 YFSETQ. The CDR3 covers 17 residues. The CDR3 sequence is CASSWARTGVRTDTQYF. The CDR3 bases are TGCGCCAGCAGCTGGGCAAGGACAGGGGTTAGGACAGATACGCAGTATTTT. Based on the CDR3 plus reference TRBV5-1 and TRBJ2-3, the full variable domain is KAGVTQTPRYLIKTRGQQVTLSCSPISGHRSVSWYQQTPGQGLQFLFEYFSETQRNKGNFPGRFSGRQFSNSRSEMNVSTLELGDSALYLCASSWARTGVRTDTQYFGPGTRLTVL.

Comment on this clone: Other DNA sequences in the sample encode the same CDR3. The chain links TRBV2 to TRBJ1-5; a possible D gene is TRBD1 (5 bases). Trimming stripped 1 base from V and 7 bases from J, with 8 bases between. The CDR3 covers 13 residues. CDR1 and CDR2 (germline): SNHLY, FYNNEI. CDR3 coding DNA: TGTGCCAGCAGTGAAGGGGGACGGCAGCCCCAGCATTTT. Translated: CASSEGGRQPQHF.

A few counts support this clone. The gene calls are TRBV9 and TRBJ2-5; D is unclear. This CDR3 has 14 amino acids. Looked up from germline, CDR1 is SGDLS and CDR2 is YYNGEE. V was cut by 6 bases and J by 1 base, with 13 bases left in between. CDR3 amino acids: CASTTRSLQETQYF. The CDR3 nucleotides read TGTGCCAGCACTACAAGGTCCCTCCAAGAGACCCAGTACTTC.

The gene calls are TRBV5-6 and TRBJ2-1; D assignment may be TRBD1 or TRBD2 (5 bases each). The V gene's germline CDR1 is SGHDT and CDR2 YYEEEE. Trimming took 0 bases from V and 4 from J, leaving 14 bases between them. This CDR3 is 16 amino acids long. The CDR3 reads CASSLAGTASYNEQFF. Here the CDR3 DNA reads TGTGCCAGCAGCTTGGCCGGGACCGCGTCTTACAATGAGCAGTTCTTC.

The chain recombines TRBV28 with TRBJ1-1, with D unclear. Per germline, CDR1 MDHEN and CDR2 SYDVKM. Trimming pared 2 bases from V and 6 bases from J, leaving 10 bases between. The CDR3 sequence is 13 residues long. The CDR3 sequence: CASSLRSGSEAFF. Here the CDR3 DNA reads TGTGCCAGCAGTTTAAGATCCGGCTCTGAAGCTTTCTTT.

The rearrangement joins TRBV19 to TRBJ2-1, with D maybe TRBD1 (6 bases). The CDR3 loop spans 13 amino acids. CDR1 is LNHDA and CDR2 is SQIVND in the germline V gene (reference sequence). V was clipped by 7 bases and J by 8 bases, with 15 bases between them. For the CDR3, the DNA is TGTGCCAGTACTCCGCCCGGGACACATGAGCAGTTCTTC. This encodes CASTPPGTHEQFF.

The chain is built from TRBV18 and TRBJ1-5; D is unclear. The CDR3 has 13 residues. The V end lost 8 bases, the J end lost 0 bases, and 8 bases lay between the germline ends. Germline lookup yields CDR1 KGHSH and CDR2 LQKENI. CDR3 sequence: CASLGGSNQPQHF. In nucleotides, the CDR3 is TGTGCCAGCCTTGGAGGTAGCAATCAGCCCCAGCATTTT. The variable domain in full, with the rest retrieved from reference TRBV18 and TRBJ1-5, is NAGVMQNPRHLVRRRGQEARLRCSPMKGHSHVYWYRQLPEEGLKFMVYLQKENIIDESGMPKERFSAEFPKEGPSILRIQQVVRGDSAAYFCASLGGSNQPQHFGDGTRLSIL.

The chain combines TRBV19 with TRBJ1-1; TRBD1 matches 9 bases. V trimming: 5 bases; J trimming: 3 bases; junction bases outside the gene matches: 7. Germline CDR1 and CDR2: LNHDA and SQIVND (reference sequence). The CDR3 consists of 15 residues. This CDR3 is CASSEWTGAYTEAFF. The CDR3 DNA reads TGTGCCAGTAGTGAATGGACAGGGGCGTACACTGAAGCTTTCTTT.

In DNA, the CDR3 is TGTGCCAGCAGCTTCCTATCGTGGAATACGCAGTATTTT. Translated, it gives CASSFLSWNTQYF. V usage is TRBV7-2 and J usage is TRBJ2-3; D remains unclear. CDR3 size: 13 residues. Trimming removed 3 bases from V and 7 bases from J, with 11 bases in between. Germline CDR1 is SGHTA and CDR2 is FQGNSA. Using reference TRBV7-2 and TRBJ2-3 for the parts outside the CDR3, the full variable domain is GAGVSQSPSNKVTEKGKDVELRCDPISGHTALYWYRQSLGQGLEFLIYFQGNSAPDKSGLPSDRFSAERTGGSVSTLTIQRTQQEDSAVYLCASSFLSWNTQYFGPGTRLTVL.

A single count supports this clone. V is TRBV6-4 and J is TRBJ2-5; no reliable D call. The CDR3 totals 12 residues. V was shortened by 7 bases and J by 5 bases, with 11 bases between the two germline ends. Germline V gene data show CDR1 as MRHNA and CDR2 as SNTAGT. The CDR3 loop is CASKEQRETQYF. The CDR3 coding sequence is TGTGCCAGCAAGGAGCAGCGTGAGACCCAGTACTTC.

The chain carries TRBV6-6 and TRBJ1-3, with D unclear. V lost 6 bases and J lost 0, with 6 bases in between. The CDR3 runs to 13 residues. Per the germline V gene, CDR1 is MNHNY and CDR2 is SVGAGI (reference sequence). Here the CDR3 reads CASRLLSGNTIYF. The CDR3 region has the DNA TGTGCCAGCAGACTACTCTCTGGAAACACCATATATTTT.

This clone was found a few times. The J gene is TRBJ2-1, the V gene TRBV10-3; the match to TRBD1 covers 8 bases. The germline V gene has CDR1 ENHRY and CDR2 SYGVKD. V was clipped by 5 bases and J by 2 bases; unmatched bases: 5. This CDR3 comprises 15 residues. The CDR3 is CAISSGGQAYNEQFF. CDR3 nucleotides: TGTGCCATCAGTTCTGGGGGACAGGCCTACAATGAGCAGTTCTTC.

This clone was seen a handful of times. The chain is built from TRBV6-1 and TRBJ2-7, with D maybe TRBD1 (6 bases). The CDR3 has 13 amino acids. From germline, CDR1 is MNHNS and CDR2 SASEGT. V was shortened by 10 bases and J by 3 bases, with 16 bases between the two germline ends. As DNA, the CDR3 is TGTGCCACCTCTCAGGGGCTCTTCTACGAGCAGTACGTC. This translates into CATSQGLFYEQYV.